Following are 8 T cell receptor beta chains from one sample sequenced in a study of CD8 T cells in ankylosing spondylitis. MiXCR, run by TCRdb on the 5' RACE reads, gives a single entry per CDR3 protein. The data hold approximately 220,000 distinct CDR3 sequences, with roughly a tenth observed a single time. Sequencing used blood, either unsorted or a sorted T cell fraction (not recorded which). The receptors derive from a male donor with ankylosing spondylitis or in good health (not recorded which).

The gene calls are TRBV5-1 and TRBJ1-2; 9 bases align to TRBD1. The ends lost 4 bases at V and 1 base at J; junction bases unmatched: 5. CDR1 and CDR2 from the germline V gene are SGHRS and YFSETQ. CDR3 length: 15 amino acids. Written as DNA, the CDR3 is TGCGCCAGCAGCCCTGGACAGGGGAATAACTATGGCTACACCTTC. The encoded protein is CASSPGQGNNYGYTF. The variable domain in full, with the rest retrieved from reference TRBV5-1 and TRBJ1-2, is KAGVTQTPRYLIKTRGQQVTLSCSPISGHRSVSWYQQTPGQGLQFLFEYFSETQRNKGNFPGRFSGRQFSNSRSEMNVSTLELGDSALYLCASSPGQGNNYGYTFGSGTRLTVV.

This clonotype was seen many times. Germline is not matched at one junction end, which may reflect a read error. V usage is TRBV5-1 and J usage is TRBJ2-1, with TRBD2 matching over 8 bases. CDR3 length: 15 residues. Germline assignment: CDR1 SGHRS and CDR2 YFSETQ. In DNA, the CDR3 is TGTGCCAGCAGCTCAAGCGGGAGCTCCTACAATGAGCAGTTCTTC. Translation: CASSSSGSSYNEQFF.

Ten or more counts support this clonotype. The chain is built from TRBV5-1 and TRBJ2-7; D unresolved. The V and J ends lost 4 bases and 2 bases respectively, with 16 bases between them. CDR1 and CDR2 (germline): SGHRS, YFSETQ. The CDR3 consists of 15 residues. CDR3 DNA: TGCGCCAGCAGCCTTCTGCCAGCCTCCCCCTACGAGCAGTACTTC. This sequence encodes CASSLLPASPYEQYF.

This clonotype has at least ten counts. This chain links TRBV6-5 with TRBJ1-5, with 10 nucleotides matching TRBD1. The CDR3 is 17 residues long. V shed 4 bases and J 5 bases; nucleotides not matched to a gene: 11. Per the germline V gene, CDR1 is MNHEY and CDR2 is SVGAGI. The CDR3 protein is CASSSGTGVGAHQPQHF. As DNA, the CDR3 is TGTGCCAGCAGTTCCGGGACAGGGGTAGGTGCCCATCAGCCCCAGCATTTT.

This clonotype appeared many times. J is TRBJ2-5 and V is TRBV5-1; no reliable D call. Trimming stripped 4 bases from V and 4 bases from J, with 14 bases between. The CDR3 is 14 residues long. Germline assignment: CDR1 SGHRS and CDR2 YFSETQ. The CDR3 is CASSNMDGRETQYF. CDR3 in DNA: TGCGCCAGCAGCAACATGGACGGAAGAGAGACCCAGTACTTC.

This clonotype has ten or more counts. This sequence joins TRBV5-1 and TRBJ2-3; D not resolved. The ends were cut back, 2 bases at V and 1 base at J, with 8 bases in the middle. The germline CDR1 and CDR2 sequences are SGHRS and YFSETQ. The CDR3 sequence is 14 residues long. DNA of the CDR3: TGCGCCAGCAGCTTAGGGCCGGGCACAGATACGCAGTATTTT. It yields the protein CASSLGPGTDTQYF.

This clonotype showed up many times. The genes are TRBV12-3 or TRBV12-4 and TRBJ2-5, with TRBD1 matching 7 bases. The CDR3 sequence is 15 residues long. The V and J ends lost 3 bases and 1 base, in that order; junction bases with no gene match: 5. Here the CDR3 DNA reads TGTGCCAGCAGTTTTTTCCGGGACAGCCAAGAGACCCAGTACTTC. Protein: CASSFFRDSQETQYF.

There are many counts of this clonotype. The chain employs TRBV5-1 and TRBJ1-2; 9 positions match TRBD1. Per germline, CDR1 SGHRS and CDR2 YFSETQ. V was clipped by 4 bases and J by 9 bases; unmatched bases: 10. This CDR3 contains 14 residues. Here the CDR3 DNA reads TGCGCCAGCAGCAATACCGGGACAGGGTCGCGCTACACCTTC. Amino acids: CASSNTGTGSRYTF.